This T cell receptor beta chain appears in the sequencing data of a study of Ad26.COV2.S vaccination and SARS-CoV-2 variants. Treatment in this sample: about 20 received Ad26.COV2.S at low or high dose, single or two shots; five or six received placebo; per-sample allocation not given. Each sample was drawn 63 days after the first injection (of vaccine or placebo). An adult donor aged 18-55 years was enrolled in Boston. The vaccine antigen was prefusion-stabilized Wuhan SARS-CoV-2 spike. Germline V gene lookup returns CDR1 SGHRS and CDR2 YFSETQ. There are 15 residues in the CDR3. V gave up 0 bases and J gave up 0 bases, with 9 bases separating them. Using immunoSEQ multiplex PCR, the repertoire was profiled, and TCRdb retains in-frame clones only, with some absent. The sample includes around 300,000 clones, 75% to 90% of them seen just once.

The sequence came from a person aged 18-60 years who received the Ad26.COV2.S COVID-19 vaccine or a placebo. Specimen: peripheral blood, collected in a trial of Ad26.COV2.S vaccine versus placebo. V usage is TRBV5-1 and J usage is TRBJ1-2; D is uncertain. CDR3 nucleotides: TGCGCCAGCAGCTTGGACCCAGATCCTAACTATGGCTACACCTTC. It encodes CASSLDPDPNYGYTF.